These 21 T cell receptor beta chains were sequenced from one sample in a study of blood T cell repertoires in COVID-19. The repertoire was sequenced with immunoSEQ multiplex PCR; TCRdb's copy has only in-frame clones and lacks some. The data show hundreds of thousands of clones, 70% to 90% seen once. Sequencing input: peripheral blood. Receptor source: a woman aged 60-75 years with acute or convalescent COVID-19.

This clone appeared once. The chain employs TRBV6-5 and TRBJ2-1; 7 bases fit TRBD2. This CDR3 is built from 14 residues. J was trimmed by 5 bases and V by 5 bases; bases with no gene match: 6. CDR1 is MNHEY and CDR2 is SVGAGI in the germline V gene. CDR3 loop: CASSIRDYNNEQFF. CDR3 in DNA: TGTGCCAGCAGTATCCGGGACTACAACAATGAGCAGTTCTTC.

On this clone itself: Germline is not matched at one junction end, which may reflect a read error. The chain uses TRBV7-7 and TRBJ2-1; no clear D gene. From germline, CDR1 is SSHAT and CDR2 FNYEAQ (reference sequence). This CDR3 region has 13 residues. The CDR3, as DNA: TGTGCTAGCAGCTTAGACGCGGTAAATGAGCAGTTCTTC. It is translated as CASSLDAVNEQFF.

The chain combines TRBV6-5 with TRBJ2-7; D may be TRBD2 (5 bases). V lost 7 bases, J lost 5 bases, and 21 bases lay in between. Germline assignment: CDR1 MNHEY and CDR2 SVGAGI. The CDR3 loop spans 15 amino acids. CDR3 in DNA: TGTGCCAGCAACCCCGGTCCCGGGAAAAGCGACGAGCAGTACTTC. This translates into CASNPGPGKSDEQYF.

This sequence joins TRBV18 and TRBJ2-1, with TRBD2 matching over 8 bases. Germline CDR1 is KGHSH and CDR2 is LQKENI. The CDR3 contains 16 residues. V was pared by 3 bases and J by 11 bases, with 15 bases of the junction left unmatched. The CDR3 region has the DNA TGTGCCAGCTCACCCTACGGGGGGGCATCATCAGGGAAGCAGTTCTTC. Its protein is CASSPYGGASSGKQFF.

This chain joins TRBV18 and TRBJ1-3; no firm D call. Germline V gene lookup returns CDR1 KGHSH and CDR2 LQKENI. V shed 0 bases and J shed 1 base, with 7 bases lying between them. The CDR3 is 15 residues long. The CDR3 is CASSPPLLSGNTIYF. DNA of the CDR3: TGTGCCAGCTCACCACCTCTTTTATCTGGAAACACCATATATTTT.

V is TRBV14 and J is TRBJ2-7; a weak D match, TRBD1 (5 bases). CDR1 and CDR2 from the germline V gene are SGHDN and FVKESK. The CDR3 contains 13 residues. Trimming pared 1 base from V and 7 bases from J, leaving 11 bases between. CDR3 protein: CASSQGRKGEQYF. The CDR3 DNA sequence: TGTGCCAGCAGCCAAGGACGAAAGGGGGAGCAGTACTTC.

The CDR3 is CASSQDEGLGLRSGNTIYF. CDR3 DNA: TGTGCCAGCAGCCAAGATGAAGGACTGGGATTAAGGTCTGGAAACACCATATATTTT. V and J are TRBV3-1 (or the pseudogene TRBV3-2) and TRBJ1-3; D uncertain. The V gene lost 0 bases and the J gene lost 1 base, with 19 bases spanning the gap. Germline V gene sequence: CDR1 LGHDT, CDR2 YNNKEL (reference sequence). This CDR3 is built from 19 residues.

J is TRBJ1-3 and V is TRBV5-5, with D possibly TRBD1 on 5 matching bases. Looked up from germline, CDR1 is SGHKS and CDR2 is YYEKEE (reference sequence). This CDR3 has 15 amino acids. Trimming took off 5 bases at V and 3 bases at J, with 15 bases between the two ends. The CDR3 sequence: CASRSSTEIGNTIYF. The CDR3 nucleotides are TGTGCCAGCAGGTCATCGACAGAAATTGGAAACACCATATATTTT.

The chain is built from TRBV19 and TRBJ2-4; TRBD1 aligns across 10 bases. This CDR3 spans 15 amino acids. From germline, CDR1 is LNHDA and CDR2 SQIVND (reference sequence). The ends lost 7 bases at V and 6 bases at J; junction bases unmatched: 9. The CDR3 nucleotides are TGTGCCAGTACCGGGAGACAGGGGGCGGGAAACATTCAGTACTTC. Protein product: CASTGRQGAGNIQYF.

V is TRBV5-4 and J is TRBJ2-2; 9 bases map to TRBD1. This CDR3 is 15 amino acids long. V trimming: 2 bases; J trimming: 7 bases; junction bases outside the gene matches: 6. From germline, CDR1 is SGHNT and CDR2 YYREEE (reference sequence). The CDR3: CASSLTTGGVGELFF. In DNA form, the CDR3 reads TGTGCCAGCAGCTTAACGACAGGGGGGGTCGGGGAGCTGTTTTTT. Filled out from reference TRBV5-4 and TRBJ2-2, the complete variable domain reads ETGVTQSPTHLIKTRGQQVTLRCSSQSGHNTVSWYQQALGQGPQFIFQYYREEENGRGNFPPRFSGLQFPNYSSELNVNALELDDSALYLCASSLTTGGVGELFFGEGSRLTVL.

The chain employs TRBV4-3 and TRBJ1-3; possibly TRBD1 for D (6 bases). Trimming took off 0 bases at V and 0 bases at J, with 12 bases between the two ends. Per the germline V gene, CDR1 is LGHNA and CDR2 is YSLEER. CDR3 length: 17 amino acids. CDR3 protein: CASSQEPTGVSGNTIYF. The CDR3 DNA follows: TGCGCCAGCAGCCAAGAGCCGACAGGCGTCTCTGGAAACACCATATATTTT.

Only one count was recorded for this clone. The CDR3 sequence is CASSYGQGNAKLFF. The CDR3 bases are TGTGCCAGCAGTTACGGACAGGGAAACGCAAAACTGTTTTTT. The chain links TRBV6-6 to TRBJ1-4; 8 positions match TRBD1. This CDR3 is 14 amino acids long. V shed 2 bases and J 10 bases; nucleotides not matched to a gene: 6. Germline-derived CDR1 and CDR2 are MNHNY and SVGAGI (reference sequence).

V and J are TRBV10-2 and TRBJ1-5; the match to TRBD1 covers 7 bases. After removal of 6 bases from V and 7 bases from J, the junction contained 9 bases not matched to a gene. CDR1 is WSHSY and CDR2 is SAAADI in the germline V gene. This CDR3 spans 14 amino acids. The CDR3 nucleotides are TGCGCCAGCAGAGACAGGGCTGGGGAACAGCCCCAGCATTTT. This translates into CASRDRAGEQPQHF.

The chain is built from TRBV9 and TRBJ2-7; D gene uncertain. This CDR3 spans 13 amino acids. V lost 0 bases to trimming and J lost 6 bases, with 10 bases between them. The germline gives CDR1 SGDLS, CDR2 YYNGEE. The CDR3 here is CASSVATGFEQYF. In DNA form, the CDR3 reads TGTGCCAGCAGCGTAGCTACCGGGTTCGAGCAGTACTTC.

The chain carries TRBV30 and TRBJ2-7; tentative D call: TRBD1 (6 bases). V was trimmed by 1 base and J by 0 bases, leaving 13 bases between them. This CDR3 has 15 residues. Germline V gives CDR1 GTSNPN, CDR2 SVGIG (reference sequence). This chain's CDR3 is CAWSDRARSSYEQYF. CDR3 DNA: TGTGCCTGGAGTGACAGGGCCCGGTCCTCCTACGAGCAGTACTTC.

The V gene is TRBV5-1, the J gene TRBJ2-7; 8 nucleotides match TRBD1. After removal of 3 bases from V and 5 bases from J, the junction contained 7 bases not matched to a gene. CDR1 SGHRS and CDR2 YFSETQ come from the germline V gene. The CDR3 extends over 14 amino acids. Here the CDR3 reads CASSSDRAVDEQYF. The CDR3 DNA sequence: TGCGCCAGCAGCTCGGACAGGGCCGTCGACGAGCAGTACTTC.

This chain links TRBV28 with TRBJ1-2; possibly TRBD1 for D (5 bases). V was trimmed by 5 bases and J by 0 bases, leaving 13 bases between them. Germline CDR1 is MDHEN and CDR2 is SYDVKM. The CDR3 has 15 residues. CDR3 DNA sequence: TGTGCCAGCAGTATAGTGGGGGGAGCTAACTATGGCTACACCTTC. This encodes CASSIVGGANYGYTF.

The J gene is TRBJ2-3, the V gene TRBV7-6, with TRBD2 matching over 9 bases. This CDR3 has 15 residues. Losses at the gene ends were 5 bases for V and 6 bases for J; bases not matched to a gene: 9. Germline V gives CDR1 SGHVS, CDR2 FNYEAQ. The CDR3 DNA follows: TGTGCCAGCAGCACCCGGCGGGGGGGCCTGGATACGCAGTATTTT. This translates into CASSTRRGGLDTQYF.

The genes are TRBV4-1 and TRBJ2-3; TRBD2 matches 9 bases. The V gene end was trimmed by 4 bases and the J gene end by 6 bases; junction bases not matched to a gene: 11. This CDR3 is built from 16 residues. In germline, CDR1 is MGHRA, CDR2 YSYEKL. The CDR3 is CASSPLGGGARDTQYF. CDR3 in DNA: TGCGCCAGCAGCCCCCTAGGCGGGGGGGCCAGGGATACGCAGTATTTT.

This clone was recorded once. The genes are TRBV6-5 and TRBJ1-2; D call uncertain. The CDR3 runs 11 residues. Germline assignment: CDR1 MNHEY and CDR2 SVGAGI. Trimming left V 8 bases short and J 2 bases short, with 6 bases between. The CDR3 nucleotides are TGTGCCAGCGCCAGAAACTATGGCTACACCTTC. This translates into CASARNYGYTF.

The chain couples TRBV6-5 to TRBJ1-6; D is possibly TRBD1 (5 bases). CDR3 size: 13 residues. Germline V gene lookup returns CDR1 MNHEY and CDR2 SVGAGI. With 6 bases removed from V and 14 bases from J, the gap between germline ends came to 17 bases. CDR3 loop: CASRESRAPALHF. DNA for the CDR3: TGTGCCAGCAGGGAGTCCAGGGCCCCGGCCCTCCACTTT.